A single sample is the source of the 12 T cell receptor beta chains below, sequenced in a study of blood T cell repertoires in COVID-19. Profiling relied on immunoSEQ multiplex PCR, and the TCRdb table lists in-frame clones only, not all of them. Of over 150,000 clones detected, 70% to 90% appear once; the ten largest clones hold approximately 0.6%. The specimen sequenced was peripheral blood. The receptor set was obtained from a man between 60 and 75 years old with COVID-19, enrolled during active disease.

V and J are TRBV18 and TRBJ2-5, with D perhaps TRBD2 (6 bases). The CDR3 runs to 14 residues. Germline V gene data show CDR1 as KGHSH and CDR2 as LQKENI. Trimming stripped 3 bases from V and 5 bases from J, with 13 bases between. CDR3 bases: TGTGCCAGCTCACCGAGGCAAGGGAGGGAGACCCAGTACTTC. Its translation: CASSPRQGRETQYF. The variable domain in full, completed from reference TRBV18 and TRBJ2-5, reads NAGVMQNPRHLVRRRGQEARLRCSPMKGHSHVYWYRQLPEEGLKFMVYLQKENIIDESGMPKERFSAEFPKEGPSILRIQQVVRGDSAAYFCASSPRQGRETQYFGPGTRLLVL.

The genes are TRBV12-3 or TRBV12-4 and TRBJ1-3; D is undetermined. This CDR3 has 13 residues. Trimming removed 7 bases at V and 2 bases at J, with 9 bases between. In nucleotides, the CDR3 is TGTGCCAGCAATCTTCAGGCTGGAAACACCATATATTTT. Amino acids: CASNLQAGNTIYF.

To note about this clone: The same CDR3 also results from other DNA sequences found in this sample. V gene TRBV19 combines with J gene TRBJ1-1; 8 bases match TRBD1. Unmatched junction bases numbered 6, after V lost 4 bases and J lost 2 bases. Germline CDR1 is LNHDA and CDR2 is SQIVND (reference sequence). CDR3 length: 15 residues. CDR3 sequence reads: CASSSLGTGNTEAFF. The CDR3 DNA reads as TGTGCCAGTAGTAGTCTTGGGACAGGTAACACTGAAGCTTTCTTT.

The chain employs TRBV5-6 and TRBJ2-7; possible D gene TRBD1, 5 bases. Between the trimmed V and J ends, which lost 0 bases and 2 bases, there was a span of 18 bases. The CDR3 extends over 17 amino acids. Germline V gives CDR1 SGHDT, CDR2 YYEEEE. The CDR3 is CASSLEQGLRLPYEQYF. The DNA of the CDR3 is TGTGCCAGCAGCTTGGAGCAGGGTCTCAGGTTACCCTACGAGCAGTACTTC.

The J gene is TRBJ1-3, the V gene TRBV7-2, with D possibly TRBD1 on 5 matching bases. Trimming cost V 4 bases and J 2 bases, with 9 bases left between them. Germline CDR1 reads SGHTA; CDR2 reads FQGNSA. The CDR3 consists of 14 residues. CDR3 nucleotides: TGTGCCAGCAGCTCAGGGTCCCCTGGAAACACCATATATTTT. Translated: CASSSGSPGNTIYF.

This clone was counted once. In DNA form, the CDR3 reads TGCGCCAGCAGCTCAGGGGTTAGCACAGATACGCAGTATTTT. It encodes CASSSGVSTDTQYF. This chain joins TRBV5-1 and TRBJ2-3; tentative D call: TRBD1 (6 bases). V lost 3 bases, J lost 0 bases, and 8 bases lay in between. Germline assignment: CDR1 SGHRS and CDR2 YFSETQ. The CDR3 is 14 residues long.

This chain uses TRBV7-3 with TRBJ2-6; a weak D match, TRBD1 (6 bases). The CDR3 contains 18 residues. Trimming left V 0 bases short and J 3 bases short, with 15 bases between. Germline V CDR1 and CDR2: SGHTA, FQGTGA. The chain's CDR3 is CASSLTEGGFRGANVLTF. CDR3 coding DNA: TGTGCCAGCAGCTTAACGGAAGGGGGATTTCGTGGGGCCAACGTCCTGACTTTC.

The CDR3 region has the DNA TGCGCCAGCAGCTTGGGGGACAGGACAGCCAAAAACATTCAGTACTTC. Residues: CASSLGDRTAKNIQYF. The chain joins TRBV5-1 to TRBJ2-4; 8 bases map to TRBD1. From germline, CDR1 is SGHRS and CDR2 YFSETQ. This CDR3 is built from 16 residues. J gave up 0 bases and V 0 bases, and 2 bases lay outside the gene matches.

This clone came up once. The rearrangement links TRBV6-2 or TRBV6-3 to TRBJ2-5; D is unresolved. CDR1 and CDR2 (germline): MNHEY, SVGEGT. There are 15 residues in the CDR3. V was cut by 3 bases and J by 5 bases, with 16 bases left in between. The CDR3 nucleotides are TGTGCCAGCAGTTATTCCCCTAATATCGAGGAGACCCAGTACTTC. It is translated as CASSYSPNIEETQYF.

V gene TRBV6-5 combines with J gene TRBJ1-6; 7 bases line up with TRBD1. The CDR3 spans 15 residues. Germline V gives CDR1 MNHEY, CDR2 SVGAGI. V shed 6 bases and J 7 bases; nucleotides not matched to a gene: 9. CDR3 sequence: CASSTFGTANSPLHF. CDR3 nucleotides: TGTGCCAGCAGCACCTTCGGGACAGCGAATTCACCCCTCCACTTT.

The chain has TRBV4-1 and TRBJ1-3; D gene uncertain. Germline assignment: CDR1 MGHRA and CDR2 YSYEKL. V gave up 2 bases and J gave up 4 bases, with 15 bases separating them. The CDR3 sequence is 16 residues long. The CDR3 DNA reads TGCGCCAGCAGCCAAAGTCCCAGGCGGGTCGGAAACACCATATATTTT. Translated, it gives CASSQSPRRVGNTIYF.

J is TRBJ2-4 and V is TRBV5-1, with TRBD1 identical over 9 bases. The germline V gene encodes CDR1 SGHRS and CDR2 YFSETQ. Trimming removed 5 bases from V and 0 bases from J; junction bases left unmatched: 6. The CDR3 has 16 amino acids. CDR3 nucleotide sequence: TGCGCCAGCAGGGCGGGGGACAGGGTAGCCAAAAACATTCAGTACTTC. This translates into CASRAGDRVAKNIQYF.